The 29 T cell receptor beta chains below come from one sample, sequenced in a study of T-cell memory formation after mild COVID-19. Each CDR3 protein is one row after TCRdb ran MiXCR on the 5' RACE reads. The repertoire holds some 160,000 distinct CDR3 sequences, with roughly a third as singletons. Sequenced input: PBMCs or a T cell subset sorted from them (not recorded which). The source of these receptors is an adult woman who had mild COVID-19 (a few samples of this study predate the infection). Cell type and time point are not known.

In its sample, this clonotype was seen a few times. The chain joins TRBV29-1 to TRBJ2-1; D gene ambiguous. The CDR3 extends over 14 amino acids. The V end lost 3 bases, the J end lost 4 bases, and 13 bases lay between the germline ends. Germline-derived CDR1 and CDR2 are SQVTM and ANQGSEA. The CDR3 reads CSVDASGVYNEQFF. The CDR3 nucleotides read TGCAGCGTTGACGCATCGGGTGTTTACAATGAGCAGTTCTTC.

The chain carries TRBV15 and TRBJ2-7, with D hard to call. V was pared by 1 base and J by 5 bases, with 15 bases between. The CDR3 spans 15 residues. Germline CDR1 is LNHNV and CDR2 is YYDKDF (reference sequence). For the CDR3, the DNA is TGTGCCACCAGCAGAGGAGCGCAGGTTCAACACGAGCAGTACTTC. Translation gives CATSRGAQVQHEQYF. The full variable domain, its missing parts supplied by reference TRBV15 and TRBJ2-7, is DAMVIQNPRYQVTQFGKPVTLSCSQTLNHNVMYWYQQKSSQAPKLLFHYYDKDFNNEADTPDNFQSRRPNTSFCFLDIRSPGLGDTAMYLCATSRGAQVQHEQYFGPGTRLTVT.

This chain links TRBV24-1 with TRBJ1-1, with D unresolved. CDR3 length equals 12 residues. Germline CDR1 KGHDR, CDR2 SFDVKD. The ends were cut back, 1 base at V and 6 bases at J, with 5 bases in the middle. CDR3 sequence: CATSDFYSEAFF. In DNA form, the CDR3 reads TGTGCCACCAGTGATTTTTACTCTGAAGCTTTCTTT.

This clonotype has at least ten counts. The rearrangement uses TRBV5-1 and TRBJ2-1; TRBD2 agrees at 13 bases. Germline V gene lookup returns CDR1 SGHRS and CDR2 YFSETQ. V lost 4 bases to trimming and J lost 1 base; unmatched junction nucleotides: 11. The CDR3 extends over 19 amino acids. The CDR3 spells CASSDDELAGGLSYNEQFF. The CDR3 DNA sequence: TGCGCCAGCAGCGACGACGAACTAGCGGGGGGGCTTTCCTACAATGAGCAGTTCTTC.

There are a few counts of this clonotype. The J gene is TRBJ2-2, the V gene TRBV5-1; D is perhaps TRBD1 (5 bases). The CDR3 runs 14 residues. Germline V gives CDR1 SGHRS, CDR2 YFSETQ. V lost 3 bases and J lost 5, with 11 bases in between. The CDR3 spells CASSSPQGTGELFF. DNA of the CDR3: TGCGCCAGCAGCTCGCCGCAGGGTACCGGGGAGCTGTTTTTT.

This CDR3 is CASSPRQLNTEAFF. The CDR3 region has the DNA TGTGCCAGCAGCCCAAGACAGCTGAACACTGAAGCTTTCTTT. V is TRBV13 and J is TRBJ1-1; tentative D call: TRBD1 (5 bases). The germline V gene has CDR1 PRHDT and CDR2 FYEKMQ (reference sequence). V was shortened by 5 bases and J by 0 bases, with 10 bases between the two germline ends. There are 14 residues in the CDR3.

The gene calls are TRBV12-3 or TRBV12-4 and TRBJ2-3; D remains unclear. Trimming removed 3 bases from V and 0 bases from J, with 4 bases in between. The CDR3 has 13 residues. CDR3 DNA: TGTGCCAGCAGTTTCCTGAGCACAGATACGCAGTATTTT. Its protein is CASSFLSTDTQYF.

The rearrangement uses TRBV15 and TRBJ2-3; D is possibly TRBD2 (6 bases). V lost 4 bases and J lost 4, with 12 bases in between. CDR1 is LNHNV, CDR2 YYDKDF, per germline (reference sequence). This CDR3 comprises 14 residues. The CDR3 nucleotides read TGTGCCACCAGCAACACGGGAGTATCAGATACGCAGTATTTT. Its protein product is CATSNTGVSDTQYF.

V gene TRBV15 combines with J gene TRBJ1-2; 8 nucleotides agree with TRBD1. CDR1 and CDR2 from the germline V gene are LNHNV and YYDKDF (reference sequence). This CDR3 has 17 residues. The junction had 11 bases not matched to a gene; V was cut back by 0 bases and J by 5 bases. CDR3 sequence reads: CATSRDGLGQAVYGYTF. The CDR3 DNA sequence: TGTGCCACCAGCAGAGATGGCCTGGGACAGGCCGTGTATGGCTACACCTTC.

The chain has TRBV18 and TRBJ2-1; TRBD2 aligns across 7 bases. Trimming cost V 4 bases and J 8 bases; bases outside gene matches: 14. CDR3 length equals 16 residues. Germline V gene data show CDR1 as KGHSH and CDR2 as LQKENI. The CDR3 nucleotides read TGTGCCAGCTCACTAAATAGCGGGCACCGAGGGGATGAGCAGTTCTTC. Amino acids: CASSLNSGHRGDEQFF. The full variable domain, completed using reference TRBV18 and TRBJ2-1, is NAGVMQNPRHLVRRRGQEARLRCSPMKGHSHVYWYRQLPEEGLKFMVYLQKENIIDESGMPKERFSAEFPKEGPSILRIQQVVRGDSAAYFCASSLNSGHRGDEQFFGPGTRLTVL.

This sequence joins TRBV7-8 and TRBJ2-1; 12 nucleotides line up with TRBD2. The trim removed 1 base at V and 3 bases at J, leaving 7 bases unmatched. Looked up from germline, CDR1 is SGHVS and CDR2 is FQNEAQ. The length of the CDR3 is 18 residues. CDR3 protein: CASSLVTTSGSLYNEQFF. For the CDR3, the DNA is TGTGCCAGCAGCTTAGTTACGACTAGCGGGAGTCTCTACAATGAGCAGTTCTTC.

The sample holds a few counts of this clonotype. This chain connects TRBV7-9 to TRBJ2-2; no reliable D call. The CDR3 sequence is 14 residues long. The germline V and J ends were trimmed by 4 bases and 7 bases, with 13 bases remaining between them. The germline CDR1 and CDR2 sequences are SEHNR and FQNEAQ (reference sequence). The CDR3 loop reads CASSSKWPGGELFF. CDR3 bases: TGTGCCAGCAGCTCAAAGTGGCCAGGCGGGGAGCTGTTTTTT. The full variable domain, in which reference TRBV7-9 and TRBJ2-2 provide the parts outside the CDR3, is DTGVSQNPRHKITKRGQNVTFRCDPISEHNRLYWYRQTLGQGPEFLTYFQNEAQLEKSRLLSDRFSAERPKGSFSTLEIQRTEQGDSAMYLCASSSKWPGGELFFGEGSRLTVL.

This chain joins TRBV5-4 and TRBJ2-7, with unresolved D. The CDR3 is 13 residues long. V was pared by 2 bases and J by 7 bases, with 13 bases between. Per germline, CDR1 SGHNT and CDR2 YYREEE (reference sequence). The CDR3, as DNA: TGTGCCAGCAGCTTTTCCGGCTTGGGGGAGCAGTACTTC. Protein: CASSFSGLGEQYF.

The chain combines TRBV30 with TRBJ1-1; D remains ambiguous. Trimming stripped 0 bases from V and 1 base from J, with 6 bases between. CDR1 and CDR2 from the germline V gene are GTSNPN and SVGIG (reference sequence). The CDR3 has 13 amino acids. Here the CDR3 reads CAWSVKANTEAFF. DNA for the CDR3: TGTGCCTGGAGTGTTAAGGCGAACACTGAAGCTTTCTTT.

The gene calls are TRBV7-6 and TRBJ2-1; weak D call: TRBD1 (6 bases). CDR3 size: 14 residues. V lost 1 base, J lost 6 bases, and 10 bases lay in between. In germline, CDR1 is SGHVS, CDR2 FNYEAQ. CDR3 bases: TGTGCCAGCAGCTTAGAGACAGGACTCAATGAGCAGTTCTTC. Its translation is CASSLETGLNEQFF.

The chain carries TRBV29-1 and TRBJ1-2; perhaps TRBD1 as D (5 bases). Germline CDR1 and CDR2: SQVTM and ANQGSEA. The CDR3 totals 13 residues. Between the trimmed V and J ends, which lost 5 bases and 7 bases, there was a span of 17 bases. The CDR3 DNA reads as TGCAGCGTTCCCGGGACTGCCCTTTCTGGCTACACCTTC. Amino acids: CSVPGTALSGYTF.

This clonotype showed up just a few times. This CDR3 reads CASSHRAGGSYEQYF. The DNA for the CDR3 is TGTGCCAGCAGCCATCGGGCGGGGGGGTCCTACGAGCAGTACTTC. J is TRBJ2-7 and V is TRBV13; TRBD2 agrees at 9 bases. The J segment lost 1 base and the V segment lost 5 bases, leaving 6 bases of the junction unmatched. CDR3 size: 15 residues. Looked up from germline, CDR1 is PRHDT and CDR2 is FYEKMQ (reference sequence).

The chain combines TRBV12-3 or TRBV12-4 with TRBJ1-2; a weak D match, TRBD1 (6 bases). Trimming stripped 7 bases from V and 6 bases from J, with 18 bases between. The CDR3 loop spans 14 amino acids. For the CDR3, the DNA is TGTGCCAGCACCTCGAGGGCCGGGGGCCATGGCTACACCTTC. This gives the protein CASTSRAGGHGYTF.

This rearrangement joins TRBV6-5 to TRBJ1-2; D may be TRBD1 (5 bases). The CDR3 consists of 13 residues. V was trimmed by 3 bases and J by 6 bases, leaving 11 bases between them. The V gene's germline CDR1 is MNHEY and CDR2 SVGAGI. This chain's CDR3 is CASSYPQGDGYTF. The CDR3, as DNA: TGTGCCAGCAGTTATCCCCAGGGCGATGGCTACACCTTC.

The CDR3 sequence: CASSQGDRAGQPQHF. CDR3 DNA sequence: TGCGCCAGCAGCCAAGGGGACAGGGCCGGTCAGCCCCAGCATTTT. The chain links TRBV4-1 to TRBJ1-5; 9 nucleotides line up with TRBD1. Germline values: CDR1 MGHRA, CDR2 YSYEKL. V gave up 1 base and J gave up 6 bases; unmatched junction bases: 4. The CDR3 consists of 15 residues.

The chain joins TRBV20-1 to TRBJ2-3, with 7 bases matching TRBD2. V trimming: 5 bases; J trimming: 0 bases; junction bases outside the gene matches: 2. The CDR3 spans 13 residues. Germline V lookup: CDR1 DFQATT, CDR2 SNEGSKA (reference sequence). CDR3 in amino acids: CSAQAGSTDTQYF. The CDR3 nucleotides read TGCAGTGCTCAAGCGGGAAGCACAGATACGCAGTATTTT.

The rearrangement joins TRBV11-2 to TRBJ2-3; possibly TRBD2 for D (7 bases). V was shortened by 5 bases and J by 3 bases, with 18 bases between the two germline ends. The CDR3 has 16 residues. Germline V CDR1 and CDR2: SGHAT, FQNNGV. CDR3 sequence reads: CASSPPRGARTDTQYF. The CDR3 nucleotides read TGTGCCAGCAGCCCCCCCCGGGGGGCGAGGACAGATACGCAGTATTTT.

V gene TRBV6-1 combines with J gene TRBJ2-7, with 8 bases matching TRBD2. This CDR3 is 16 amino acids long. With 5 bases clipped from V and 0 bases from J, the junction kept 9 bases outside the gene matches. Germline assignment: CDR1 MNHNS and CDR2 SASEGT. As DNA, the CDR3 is TGTGCCAGCAGTAGAACAGCGGGGGCTTCCTCCTACGAGCAGTACTTC. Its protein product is CASSRTAGASSYEQYF.

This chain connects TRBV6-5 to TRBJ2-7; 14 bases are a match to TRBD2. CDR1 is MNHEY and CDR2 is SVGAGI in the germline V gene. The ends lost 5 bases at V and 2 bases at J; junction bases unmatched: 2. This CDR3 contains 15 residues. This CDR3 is CASSPTSGGAYEQYV. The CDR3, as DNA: TGTGCCAGCAGTCCGACTAGCGGGGGGGCCTACGAGCAGTACGTC.

The CDR3 protein is CASSLGVAGGPTSTDTQYF. Here the CDR3 DNA reads TGCGCCAGCAGCTTGGGAGTAGCGGGGGGACCTACTAGCACAGATACGCAGTATTTT. The rearrangement joins TRBV5-1 to TRBJ2-3; 10 nucleotides align to TRBD2. J was trimmed by 0 bases and V by 0 bases; bases with no gene match: 10. This CDR3 spans 19 amino acids. Germline loops: CDR1 SGHRS, CDR2 YFSETQ. Using reference TRBV5-1 and TRBJ2-3 for the parts outside the CDR3, the full variable domain is KAGVTQTPRYLIKTRGQQVTLSCSPISGHRSVSWYQQTPGQGLQFLFEYFSETQRNKGNFPGRFSGRQFSNSRSEMNVSTLELGDSALYLCASSLGVAGGPTSTDTQYFGPGTRLTVL.

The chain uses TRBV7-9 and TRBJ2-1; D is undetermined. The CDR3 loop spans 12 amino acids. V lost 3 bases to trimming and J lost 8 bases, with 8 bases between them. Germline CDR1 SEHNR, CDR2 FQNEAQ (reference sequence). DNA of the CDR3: TGTGCCAGCAGCTTGACCCATGATGAGCAGTTCTTC. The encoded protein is CASSLTHDEQFF.

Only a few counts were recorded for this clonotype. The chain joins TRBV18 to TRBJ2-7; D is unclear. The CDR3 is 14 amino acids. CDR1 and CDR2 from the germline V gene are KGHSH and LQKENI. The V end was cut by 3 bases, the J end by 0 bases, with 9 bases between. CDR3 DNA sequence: TGTGCCAGCTCACCCACCACTTACTCCTACGAGCAGTACTTC. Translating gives CASSPTTYSYEQYF.

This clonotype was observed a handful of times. This CDR3 reads CASSLVGQALGQPQHF. The CDR3 region has the DNA TGTGCCAGCAGCTTGGTTGGGCAGGCCCTCGGTCAGCCCCAGCATTTT. The chain is built from TRBV5-5 and TRBJ1-5; D gene uncertain. The CDR3 loop spans 16 amino acids. Trimming took 0 bases from V and 6 from J, leaving 16 bases between them. CDR1 and CDR2 from the germline V gene are SGHKS and YYEKEE (reference sequence).

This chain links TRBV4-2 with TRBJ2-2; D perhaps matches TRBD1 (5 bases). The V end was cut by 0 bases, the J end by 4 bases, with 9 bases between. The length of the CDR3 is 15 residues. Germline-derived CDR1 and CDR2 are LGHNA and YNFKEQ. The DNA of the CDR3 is TGTGCCAGCAGCCAAGAAGGGGAAGGCACCGGGGAGCTGTTTTTT. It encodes CASSQEGEGTGELFF.